This T cell receptor beta chain was obtained from a study of blood T cell repertoires in COVID-19. The ends were cut back, 6 bases at V and 7 bases at J, with 15 bases in the middle. The CDR3 is made up of 14 amino acids. CDR1 is MNHEY, CDR2 SMNVEV, per germline (reference sequence). Under the authors' procedure: Reference gene primer amplification yielded estimated nucleated cell counts. TCRdb keeps only in-frame clones here, not all; method: immunoSEQ multiplex PCR. That table gives V, J and clone size, and the DNA gave D and trimming. This sample has about 50,000 clones, with about 87% found just once.

The specimen was peripheral blood. The chain employs TRBV27 and TRBJ1-4; D not resolved. The sequence came from a human donor with active COVID-19. The donor label of this sample is uncertain. As DNA, the CDR3 is TGTGCCAGCAGCTTGAGGAGGGATAGTGAAAAACTGTTTTTT. It specifies CASSLRRDSEKLFF.